This T cell receptor (beta chain) was sequenced for a study of neoadjuvant anti-PD-1 for oral cavity cancer. About this clone itself: Its antigen is unknown.

Blood libraries mostly used 450 to 550 ng genomic DNA, six replicates each. The table came from immunoSEQ multiplex PCR; TCRdb's copy has only in-frame clones and leaves some out. The sample lists 30,000 or so clones; almost 80% were seen once. The study, taken as a whole, reports: Each response group had just a few patients in TCR analyses.

The CDR3 is 15 amino acids. V trimming: 3 bases; J trimming: 2 bases; junction bases outside the gene matches: 6. Germline V gene sequence: CDR1 GTSNPN, CDR2 SVGIG (reference sequence). As for time point: after neoadjuvant nivolumab, at surgical resection. This receptor was taken from a person aged 35-79 years with oral cavity squamous cell carcinoma. Sequenced material: PBMCs, taken after nivolumab (anti-PD-1) treatment. This chain connects TRBV30 to TRBJ2-5; the match to TRBD1 covers 10 bases. CDR3 residues: CAWSPGQGRQETQYF. The CDR3 nucleotides are TGTGCCTGGAGCCCGGGACAGGGGCGACAAGAGACCCAGTACTTC.